This T cell receptor (beta chain) was observed in a study of OX40 agonist ivuxolimab in advanced cancers. The CDR3 extends over 14 amino acids. V lost 8 bases to trimming and J lost 1 base, with 14 bases between them. CDR1 and CDR2 (germline): LNHDA, SQIVND (reference sequence). This clone occurred once. Its specificity is not known. Sequencing used immunoSEQ multiplex PCR; TCRdb keeps in-frame clones, though not all of them. Of just under 100,000 clones listed, approximately 95% were seen once; the top ten hold approximately 0.2%. No patient had autoimmune disease or received systemic immunosuppression. Notes on the study in general: Individuals who were partial responders at 0.1-3.0 mg/kg had clonal expansion that ranked among the lowest. Among the nonresponders, some also had low normalized T-cell clonal expansion.

The genes are TRBV19 and TRBJ1-1; maybe TRBD1 (6 bases). The sequence came from an adult with an advanced solid tumor such as melanoma, head and neck, liver or kidney cancer. This specimen was CD4+ or CD8+ T cells sorted from blood, taken in a trial of the OX40 agonist ivuxolimab. The CDR3 is CASFDTGKNTEAFF. In DNA form, the CDR3 reads TGTGCCAGTTTCGATACAGGGAAGAACACTGAAGCTTTCTTT.